This is a list of T cell receptor beta chains from one sample in a study of cytomegalovirus exposure and HLA in healthy donors. Assay used: immunoSEQ multiplex PCR; TCRdb lists only in-frame clones, some missing. Seen here are about 160,000 clones, 80% observed once, and the top ten hold 6.3%. Sequences were obtained from PBMCs. The origin of the receptors is a male donor in good health and CMV-seropositive. Both conserved end residues are part of each CDR3. D genes are given only for firm matches. For some rows the clone size is stated as once, few or many, or as a class when expanded; others skip it.

D	length	V	size	J	CDR3	DNA
NA	14	TRBV2	NA	TRBJ1-1	CASLVGGARTEAFF	TGTGCCAGCCTCGTCGGGGGGGCACGCACTGAAGCTTTCTTT
NA	14	TRBV10-3	NA	TRBJ1-5	CAISEQQSNQPQHF	TGTGCCATCAGTGAGCAACAGTCCAATCAGCCCCAGCATTTT
NA	16	TRBV27	NA	TRBJ2-3	CASSVNGGRVTDTQYF	TGTGCCAGCAGCGTGAACGGGGGACGAGTCACAGATACGCAGTATTTT
TRBD2	15	TRBV28	NA	TRBJ2-7	CASSSPSGSSYEQYF	TGTGCCAGCAGCAGCCCTAGCGGGAGTTCCTACGAGCAGTACTTC
NA	14	TRBV30	NA	TRBJ1-6	CAWSVLGRHSPLHF	TGTGCCTGGAGTGTACTCGGGAGGCATTCACCCCTCCACTTT
NA	15	TRBV28	NA	TRBJ1-5	CASSLVLRGGQPQHF	TGTGCCAGCAGTTTAGTCCTGAGGGGGGGACAGCCCCAGCATTTT
TRBD2	19	TRBV5-1	few	TRBJ2-1	CASSLAPGTSGRRANEQFF	TGCGCCAGCAGCTTGGCCCCCGGGACTAGCGGGAGGAGGGCGAATGAGCAGTTCTTC
NA	17	TRBV19	NA	TRBJ1-5	CASNFQRTATESQPQHF	TGTGCCAGTAACTTCCAGAGGACAGCTACAGAGAGTCAGCCCCAGCATTTT
TRBD2	14	TRBV6-5	NA	TRBJ2-7	CASSRSGGLYEQYF	TGTGCCAGCAGCCGAAGCGGGGGACTCTACGAGCAGTACTTC
NA	12	TRBV5-1	NA	TRBJ2-2	CASTGSGGELFF	TGCGCCAGCACAGGTTCAGGTGGGGAGCTGTTTTTT
TRBD1	17	TRBV13	NA	TRBJ1-2	CASSSIPDRGYGYGYTF	TGTGCCAGCAGCTCGATCCCGGACAGGGGATATGGCTATGGCTACACCTTC
TRBD1	12	TRBV9	NA	TRBJ1-2	CASSDRGKGYTF	TGTGCCAGCAGCGACAGGGGAAAGGGCTACACCTTC
TRBD2	18	TRBV5-4	NA	TRBJ2-6	CASSSGGKSLSGANVLTF	TGTGCCAGCAGCTCGGGGGGAAAGTCTCTATCTGGGGCCAACGTCCTGACTTTC
NA	14	TRBV7-9	NA	TRBJ2-2	CASSLVAETGELFF	TGTGCCAGCAGCTTAGTCGCGGAGACCGGGGAGCTGTTTTTT
TRBD1	14	TRBV28	few	TRBJ1-6	CATLGQGAYSPLHF	TGTGCCACACTGGGCCAGGGGGCTTATTCACCCCTCCACTTT
TRBD1	13	TRBV2	NA	TRBJ2-2	CASRGGPPGELFF	TGTGCCAGCAGAGGGGGCCCCCCCGGGGAGCTGTTTTTT
NA	13	TRBV5-8	NA	TRBJ2-1	CASSLGEDGEQFF	TGTGCCAGCAGCTTGGGGGAGGACGGTGAGCAGTTCTTC
TRBD1	15	TRBV28	NA	TRBJ2-2	CASSFGTANTGELFF	TGTGCCAGCAGTTTTGGGACAGCGAACACCGGGGAGCTGTTTTTT
TRBD1	15	TRBV7-8	NA	TRBJ2-7	CASSASGQGYYEQYF	TGTGCCAGCAGCGCCTCCGGACAGGGTTACTACGAGCAGTACTTC
TRBD1	17	TRBV7-9	few	TRBJ2-7	CASSSGTPGQNLYEQYF	TGTGCCAGCAGCTCGGGGACCCCGGGACAGAATCTTTACGAGCAGTACTTC
NA	13	TRBV5-1	few	TRBJ1-1	CASRLTGLTEAFF	TGCGCCAGCAGATTAACAGGGCTCACTGAAGCTTTCTTT
TRBD1	18	TRBV5-4	NA	TRBJ1-1	CASSDKFRQGGLNTEAFF	TGTGCCAGCAGCGATAAATTCCGTCAGGGGGGTTTGAACACTGAAGCTTTCTTT
TRBD1	18	TRBV6-4	NA	TRBJ1-6	CASSDPRQGSVLNSPLHF	TGTGCCAGCAGTGACCCGAGACAGGGATCCGTCCTTAATTCACCCCTCCACTTT
TRBD1	15	TRBV28	NA	TRBJ1-2	CASRDYGQGAYGYTF	TGTGCCAGCAGGGATTACGGACAGGGGGCTTATGGCTACACCTTC
TRBD1	16	TRBV7-8	NA	TRBJ1-5	CASSLGVDRVNQPQHF	TGTGCCAGCAGCTTAGGTGTGGACAGGGTCAATCAGCCCCAGCATTTT